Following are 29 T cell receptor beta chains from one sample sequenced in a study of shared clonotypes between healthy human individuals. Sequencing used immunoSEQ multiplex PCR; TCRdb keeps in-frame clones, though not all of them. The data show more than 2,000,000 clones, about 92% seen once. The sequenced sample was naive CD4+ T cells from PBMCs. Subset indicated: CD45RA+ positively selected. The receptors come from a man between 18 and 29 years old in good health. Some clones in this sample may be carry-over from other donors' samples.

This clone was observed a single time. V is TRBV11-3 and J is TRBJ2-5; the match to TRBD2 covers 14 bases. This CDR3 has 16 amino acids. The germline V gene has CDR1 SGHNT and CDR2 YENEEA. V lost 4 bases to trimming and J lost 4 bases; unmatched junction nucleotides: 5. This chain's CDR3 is CASSSGLAGGSETQYF. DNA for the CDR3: TGTGCCAGCAGCTCCGGACTAGCGGGAGGTTCAGAGACCCAGTACTTC.

CDR3 in amino acids: CASADGQGRHEQYF. The CDR3 region has the DNA TGCGCCAGCGCCGACGGACAGGGGAGGCACGAGCAGTACTTC. This chain connects TRBV10-1 to TRBJ2-7; 9 bases match TRBD1. Looked up from germline, CDR1 is WNHNN and CDR2 is SYGVQD (reference sequence). The junction had 10 bases not matched to a gene; V was cut back by 8 bases and J by 5 bases. The CDR3 runs to 14 residues.

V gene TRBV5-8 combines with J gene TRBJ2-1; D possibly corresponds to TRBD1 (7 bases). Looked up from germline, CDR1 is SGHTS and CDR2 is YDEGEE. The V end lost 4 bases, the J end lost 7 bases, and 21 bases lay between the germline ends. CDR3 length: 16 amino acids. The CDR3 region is CASSPGTGRGENEQFF. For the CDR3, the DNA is TGTGCCAGCAGCCCAGGTACGGGCAGGGGGGAGAATGAGCAGTTCTTC.

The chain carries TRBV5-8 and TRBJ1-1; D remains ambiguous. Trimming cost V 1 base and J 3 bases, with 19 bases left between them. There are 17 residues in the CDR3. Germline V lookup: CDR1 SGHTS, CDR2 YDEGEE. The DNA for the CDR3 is TGTGCCAGCAGCTTGTTCTACTCCCCCGAGGCGGACACTGAAGCTTTCTTT. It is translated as CASSLFYSPEADTEAFF.

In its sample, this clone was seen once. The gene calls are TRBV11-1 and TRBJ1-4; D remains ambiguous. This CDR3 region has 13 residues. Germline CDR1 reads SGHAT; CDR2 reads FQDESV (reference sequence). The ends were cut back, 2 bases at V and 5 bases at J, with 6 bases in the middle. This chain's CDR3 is CASSLFENEKLFF. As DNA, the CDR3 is TGTGCCAGCAGCTTATTCGAGAATGAAAAACTGTTTTTT. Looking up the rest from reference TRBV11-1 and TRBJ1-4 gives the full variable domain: EAEVAQSPRYKITEKSQAVAFWCDPISGHATLYWYRQILGQGPELLVQFQDESVVDDSQLPKDRFSAERLKGVDSTLKIQPAELGDSAMYLCASSLFENEKLFFGSGTQLSVL.

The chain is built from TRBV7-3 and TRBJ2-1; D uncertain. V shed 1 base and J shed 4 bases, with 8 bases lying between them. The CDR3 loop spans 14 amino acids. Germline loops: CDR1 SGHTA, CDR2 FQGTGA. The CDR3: CASSLMANYNEQFF. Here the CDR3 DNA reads TGTGCCAGCAGCTTAATGGCCAATTACAATGAGCAGTTCTTC.

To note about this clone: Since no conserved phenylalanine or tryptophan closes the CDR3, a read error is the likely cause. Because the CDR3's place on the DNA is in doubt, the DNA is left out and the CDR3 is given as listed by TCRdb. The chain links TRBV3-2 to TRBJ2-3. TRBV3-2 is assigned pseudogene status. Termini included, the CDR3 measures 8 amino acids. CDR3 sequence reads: CASTKHWG.

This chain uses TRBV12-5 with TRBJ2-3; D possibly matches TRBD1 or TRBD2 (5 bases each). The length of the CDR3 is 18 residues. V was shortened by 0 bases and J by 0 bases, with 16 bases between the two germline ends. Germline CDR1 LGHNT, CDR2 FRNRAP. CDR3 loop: CASGLVRAGSPSTDTQYF. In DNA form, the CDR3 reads TGTGCTAGTGGTTTGGTACGGGCAGGGAGTCCCAGCACAGATACGCAGTATTTT.

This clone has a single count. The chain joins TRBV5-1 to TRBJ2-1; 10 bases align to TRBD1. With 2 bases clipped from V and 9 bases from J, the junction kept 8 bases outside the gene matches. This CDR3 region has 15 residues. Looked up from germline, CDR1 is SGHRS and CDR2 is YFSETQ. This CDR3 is CASSLSGTGVREQFF. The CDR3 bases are TGCGCCAGCAGCTTATCCGGGACAGGGGTGCGTGAGCAGTTCTTC.

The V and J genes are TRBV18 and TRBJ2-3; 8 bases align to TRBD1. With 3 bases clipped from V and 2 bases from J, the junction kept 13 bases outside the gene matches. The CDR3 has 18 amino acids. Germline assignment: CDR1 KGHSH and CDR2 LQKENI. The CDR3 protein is CASSPINRTGLPTDTQYF. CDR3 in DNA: TGTGCCAGCTCACCCATAAACCGGACAGGGCTCCCCACAGATACGCAGTATTTT.

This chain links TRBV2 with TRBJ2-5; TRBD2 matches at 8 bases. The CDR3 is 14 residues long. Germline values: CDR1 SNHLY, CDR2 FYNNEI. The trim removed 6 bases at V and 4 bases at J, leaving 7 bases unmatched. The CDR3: CASRSGGKRETQYF. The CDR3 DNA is TGTGCCAGCAGGTCGGGGGGGAAGCGAGAGACCCAGTACTTC.

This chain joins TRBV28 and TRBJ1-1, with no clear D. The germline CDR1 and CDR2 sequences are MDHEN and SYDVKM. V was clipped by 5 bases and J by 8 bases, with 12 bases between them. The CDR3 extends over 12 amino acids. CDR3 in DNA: TGTGCCAGCAGTGAGACCACGAGAGAAGCTTTCTTT. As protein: CASSETTREAFF.

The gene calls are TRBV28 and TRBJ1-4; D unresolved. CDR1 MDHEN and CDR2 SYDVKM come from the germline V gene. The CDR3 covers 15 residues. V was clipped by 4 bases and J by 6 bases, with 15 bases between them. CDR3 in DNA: TGTGCCAGCAGTTCTCATACTGGAACGCATGAAAAACTGTTTTTT. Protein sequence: CASSSHTGTHEKLFF.

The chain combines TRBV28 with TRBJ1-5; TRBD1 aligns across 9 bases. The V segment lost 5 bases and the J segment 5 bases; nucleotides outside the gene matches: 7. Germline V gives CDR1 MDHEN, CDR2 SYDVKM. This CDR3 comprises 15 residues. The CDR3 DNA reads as TGTGCCAGCAGTCCCGGGACAGGGACGGATCAGCCCCAGCATTTT. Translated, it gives CASSPGTGTDQPQHF.

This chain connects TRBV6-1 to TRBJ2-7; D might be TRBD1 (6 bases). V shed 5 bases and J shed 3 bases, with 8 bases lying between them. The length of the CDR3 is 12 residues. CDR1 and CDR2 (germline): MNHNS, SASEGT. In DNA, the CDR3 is TGTGCCAGCAGTCGGGACAACTACGAGCAGTACTTC. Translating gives CASSRDNYEQYF.

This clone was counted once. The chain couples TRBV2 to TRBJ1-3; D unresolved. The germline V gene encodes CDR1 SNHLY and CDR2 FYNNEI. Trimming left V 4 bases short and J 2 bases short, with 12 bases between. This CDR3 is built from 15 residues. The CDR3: CASSVSDLPGNTIYF. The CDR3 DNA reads TGTGCCAGCAGTGTCTCGGACTTGCCTGGAAACACCATATATTTT.

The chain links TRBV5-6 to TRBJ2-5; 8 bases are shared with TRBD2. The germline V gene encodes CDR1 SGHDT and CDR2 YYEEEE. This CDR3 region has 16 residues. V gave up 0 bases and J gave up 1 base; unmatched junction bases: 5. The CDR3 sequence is CASSLAGSGTQETQYF. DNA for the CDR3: TGTGCCAGCAGCTTGGCAGGTAGCGGGACCCAAGAGACCCAGTACTTC.

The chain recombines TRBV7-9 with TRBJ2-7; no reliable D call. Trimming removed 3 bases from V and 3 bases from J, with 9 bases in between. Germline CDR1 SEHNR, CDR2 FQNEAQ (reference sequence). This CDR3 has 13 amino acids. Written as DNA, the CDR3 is TGTGCCAGCAGCTTGACGCGCGGCTACGAGCAGTACTTC. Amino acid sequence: CASSLTRGYEQYF.

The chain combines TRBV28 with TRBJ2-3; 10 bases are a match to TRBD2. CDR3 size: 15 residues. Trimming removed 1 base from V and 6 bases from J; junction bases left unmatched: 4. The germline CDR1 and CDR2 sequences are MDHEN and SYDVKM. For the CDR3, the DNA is TGTGCCAGCAGTTTATCCGGAGCGGGGGGGGATACGCAGTATTTT. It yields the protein CASSLSGAGGDTQYF.

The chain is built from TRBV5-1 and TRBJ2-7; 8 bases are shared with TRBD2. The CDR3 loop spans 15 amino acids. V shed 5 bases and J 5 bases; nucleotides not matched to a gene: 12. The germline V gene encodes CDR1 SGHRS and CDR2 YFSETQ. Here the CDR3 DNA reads TGCGCCAGCAGGAAGGAGGTGAGCGGGAGCCACGAGCAGTACTTC. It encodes CASRKEVSGSHEQYF.

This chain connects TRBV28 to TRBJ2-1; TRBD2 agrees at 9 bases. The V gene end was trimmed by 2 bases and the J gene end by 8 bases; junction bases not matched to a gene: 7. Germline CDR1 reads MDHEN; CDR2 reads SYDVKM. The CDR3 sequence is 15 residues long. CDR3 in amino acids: CASSLRASGKDEQFF. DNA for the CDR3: TGTGCCAGCAGTTTACGGGCTAGCGGGAAGGATGAGCAGTTCTTC.

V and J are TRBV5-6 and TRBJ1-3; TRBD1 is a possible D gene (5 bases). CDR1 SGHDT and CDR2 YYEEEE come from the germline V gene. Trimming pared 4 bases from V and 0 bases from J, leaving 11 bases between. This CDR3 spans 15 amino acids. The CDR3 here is CASSPGPGSGNTIYF. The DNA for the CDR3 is TGTGCCAGCAGCCCGGGGCCGGGCTCTGGAAACACCATATATTTT.

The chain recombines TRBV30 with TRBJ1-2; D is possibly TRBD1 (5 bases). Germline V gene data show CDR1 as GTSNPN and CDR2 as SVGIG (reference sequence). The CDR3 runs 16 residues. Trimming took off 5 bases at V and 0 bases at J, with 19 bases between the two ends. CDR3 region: CAWHRDGRGSNYGYTF. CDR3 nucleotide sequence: TGTGCCTGGCACCGGGACGGACGAGGGTCTAACTATGGCTACACCTTC.

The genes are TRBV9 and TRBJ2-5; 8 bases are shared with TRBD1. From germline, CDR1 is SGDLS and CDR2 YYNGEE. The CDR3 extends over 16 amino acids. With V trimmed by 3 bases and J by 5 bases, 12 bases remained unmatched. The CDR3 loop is CASSAPIQGGRETQYF. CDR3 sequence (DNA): TGTGCCAGCAGCGCCCCAATACAGGGGGGCCGGGAGACCCAGTACTTC.

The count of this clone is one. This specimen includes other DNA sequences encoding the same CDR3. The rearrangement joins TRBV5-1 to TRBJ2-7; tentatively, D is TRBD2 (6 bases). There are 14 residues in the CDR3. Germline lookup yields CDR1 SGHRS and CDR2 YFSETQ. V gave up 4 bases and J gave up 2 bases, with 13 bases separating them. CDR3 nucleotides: TGCGCCAGCAGCCTGAGCGGGTCAACCTACGAGCAGTACTTC. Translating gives CASSLSGSTYEQYF.

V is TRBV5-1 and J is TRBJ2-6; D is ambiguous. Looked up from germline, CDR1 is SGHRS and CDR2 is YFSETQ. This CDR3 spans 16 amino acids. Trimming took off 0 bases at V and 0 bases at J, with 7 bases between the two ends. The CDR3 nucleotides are TGCGCCAGCAGCTTGGGGGGTTTCTCTGGGGCCAACGTCCTGACTTTC. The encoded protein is CASSLGGFSGANVLTF.

The CDR3 loop reads CASSEWKDRTENEQFF. CDR3 sequence (DNA): TGTGCCAGCAGTGAATGGAAGGACAGAACTGAGAATGAGCAGTTCTTC. The rearrangement uses TRBV25-1 and TRBJ2-1; perhaps TRBD1 as D (6 bases). The germline V gene has CDR1 MGHDK and CDR2 SYGVNS. This CDR3 contains 16 residues. V lost 1 base, J lost 7 bases, and 17 bases lay in between.

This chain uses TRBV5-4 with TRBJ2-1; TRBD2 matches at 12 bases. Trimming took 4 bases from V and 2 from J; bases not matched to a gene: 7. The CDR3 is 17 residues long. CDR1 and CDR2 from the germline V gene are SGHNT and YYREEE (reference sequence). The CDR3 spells CASSLYRTSGTYNEQFF. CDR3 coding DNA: TGTGCCAGCAGCCTGTATCGGACTAGCGGGACCTACAATGAGCAGTTCTTC.

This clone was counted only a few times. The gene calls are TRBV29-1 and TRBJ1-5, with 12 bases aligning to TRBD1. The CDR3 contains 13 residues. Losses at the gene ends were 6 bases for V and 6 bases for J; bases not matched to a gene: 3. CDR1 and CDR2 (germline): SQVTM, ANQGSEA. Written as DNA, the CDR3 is TGCAGCGTAGGGACAGGGGGCAGTCAGCCCCAGCATTTT. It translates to CSVGTGGSQPQHF.